This T cell receptor (beta chain) was retrieved from a study of control samples from healthy donors and cancer patients. Trimming stripped 3 bases from V and 4 bases from J, with 16 bases between. The CDR3 is made up of 15 amino acids. The germline gives CDR1 SGHAT, CDR2 FQNNGV. Measured with immunoSEQ multiplex PCR; TCRdb has only the in-frame clones, and not every one. In the table there are approximately 170,000 clones, roughly 90% of which are singletons. The receptor was isolated from a woman aged 25-40 years in good health. The specimen sequenced was blood. The chain has TRBV11-2 and TRBJ2-7; D is unresolved. In DNA form, the CDR3 reads TGTGCCAGCAGCTTGGGAATCGTCCGGGCATACGAGCAGTACTTC. This sequence encodes CASSLGIVRAYEQYF.